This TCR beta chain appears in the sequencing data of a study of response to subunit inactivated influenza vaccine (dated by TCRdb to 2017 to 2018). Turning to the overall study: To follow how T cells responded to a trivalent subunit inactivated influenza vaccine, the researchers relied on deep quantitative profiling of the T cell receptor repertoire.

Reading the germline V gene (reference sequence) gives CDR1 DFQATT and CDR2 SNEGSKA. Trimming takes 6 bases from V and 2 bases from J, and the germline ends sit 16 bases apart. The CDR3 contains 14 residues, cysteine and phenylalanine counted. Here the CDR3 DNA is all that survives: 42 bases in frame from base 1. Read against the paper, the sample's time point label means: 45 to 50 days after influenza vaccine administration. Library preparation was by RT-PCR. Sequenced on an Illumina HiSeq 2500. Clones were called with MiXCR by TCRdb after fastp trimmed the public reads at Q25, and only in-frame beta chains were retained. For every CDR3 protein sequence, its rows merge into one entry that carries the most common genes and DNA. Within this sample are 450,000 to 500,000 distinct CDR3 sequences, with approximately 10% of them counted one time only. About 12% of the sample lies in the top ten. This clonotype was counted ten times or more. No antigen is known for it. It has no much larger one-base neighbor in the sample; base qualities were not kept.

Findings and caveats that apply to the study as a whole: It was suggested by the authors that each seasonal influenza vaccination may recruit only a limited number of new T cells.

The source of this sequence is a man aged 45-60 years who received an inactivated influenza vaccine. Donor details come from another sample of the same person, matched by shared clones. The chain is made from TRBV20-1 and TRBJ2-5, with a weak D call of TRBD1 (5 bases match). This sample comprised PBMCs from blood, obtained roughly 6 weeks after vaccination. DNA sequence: TGCAGTGCCCTGACAGATTACCGTCAAGAGACCCAGTACTTC. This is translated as CSALTDYRQETQYF.